This TCR beta chain was observed in a study of blood T cell repertoires in COVID-19. Background on the study: T cells, B-cell-depleted T cells, or PBMCs supplied cDNA or gDNA.

Some clones are missing from TCRdb's copy, which holds only in-frame ones; the method was immunoSEQ multiplex PCR. The sample records some 250,000 clones, around four fifths being singletons. V lost 1 base, J lost 8 bases, and 9 bases lay in between. The CDR3 contains 13 residues. Per the germline V gene, CDR1 is SGHDN and CDR2 is FVKESK. The TCR comes from a man aged 40-49 years with active or convalescent COVID-19. The chain joins TRBV14 to TRBJ2-1, with a weak D call TRBD1 (5 bases). The material sequenced was peripheral blood. Here the CDR3 reads CASSQVAGHEQFF. The CDR3 bases are TGTGCCAGCAGCCAAGTCGCAGGGCATGAGCAGTTCTTC.